This TCR beta chain appears in the sequencing data of a study of T-cell memory formation after mild COVID-19. Overall study context: TCR clusters largely stayed donor specific. Study-wide results and limits: Pre-infection memory showed some responding clones, and this suggested that cross-reactive memory joined. CD8+ contracting clones occupied EMRA, while CD4+ ones occupied mainly CM and EM.

V lost 2 bases to trimming and J lost 13 bases; unmatched junction nucleotides: 12. Germline CDR1 is SGHNT and CDR2 is YENEEA. There are 15 residues in the CDR3. TCR alpha and TCR beta cDNA libraries with sample barcodes and UMIs came from 5'RACE using constant-segment primers. A single record per CDR3 protein comes from TCRdb applying MiXCR to the 5' RACE reads. In the table there are around 450,000 distinct CDR3 sequences, roughly 24% of which are singletons. Worth noting for this clonotype: Its antigen remains unknown.

The chain couples TRBV11-3 to TRBJ2-1; 9 positions agree with TRBD1. The clonotype was recovered from an adult woman who had mild COVID-19 (a few samples of this study predate the infection). Cell type and time point are not known. The source material was PBMCs or a T cell subset sorted from them (not recorded which). The DNA for the CDR3 is TGTGCCAGCAGCTTACTTAACTCCCCGGGACAGGGACAGTTCTTC. Translating it yields CASSLLNSPGQGQFF.